Sequencing of this T cell receptor beta chain was carried out in a study of PD-1 blockade in classical Hodgkin lymphoma. At the level of the study: Every 2 weeks, patients got 3 mg/kg intravenous nivolumab. Whole-study results and caveats: After ASCT, patients who started nivolumab under 1 year later were excluded. Newly diagnosed patients reportedly trailed healthy donors in baseline TCR diversity.

The method was immunoSEQ multiplex PCR; TCRdb's version includes in-frame clones alone and lacks a portion of them. The table has about 14,000 clones, about 82% seen once. CDR3 length equals 12 residues. Germline-derived CDR1 and CDR2 are LNHDA and SQIVND (reference sequence). V was clipped by 5 bases and J by 6 bases, with 7 bases between them. The patients all showed relapse after autologous stem cell transplantation, while their brentuximab vedotin exposure varied. Best overall response was complete response, partial response or progressive disease in these relapsed/refractory classical Hodgkin lymphoma patients. Concerning this clone: Its antigen is not known.

This clonotype was obtained from a human donor with classical Hodgkin lymphoma. This sequence joins TRBV19 and TRBJ1-4; D gene ambiguous. Sample: peripheral blood mononuclear cells (PBMCs), taken at baseline. The CDR3 sequence: CASSSLYEKLFF. As DNA, the CDR3 is TGTGCCAGTAGTTCGCTCTATGAAAAACTGTTTTTT. Full variable domain (remainder filled in from reference TRBV19 and TRBJ1-4): DGGITQSPKYLFRKEGQNVTLSCEQNLNHDAMYWYRQDPGQGLRLIYYSQIVNDFQKGDIAEGYSVSREKKESFPLTVTSAQKNPTAFYLCASSSLYEKLFFGSGTQLSVL.